A selection of T cell receptor beta chains follows, all from one sample in a study of a mutant IDH1 vaccine in newly diagnosed glioma. Sequenced by immunoSEQ multiplex PCR; TCRdb stores in-frame clones only, minus some. The data contain 85,000 to 100,000 clones, roughly 89% of them singletons. Sample: PBMCs, taken from a glioma patient treated with radiotherapy, temozolomide or both. The source of these receptors is a woman in her fifties or sixties with glioma. CDR3s include the opening cysteine and the closing phenylalanine or tryptophan. The order of the fields is clone size, J gene, V gene, D gene, CDR3 protein, CDR3 DNA. D genes are given only for firm matches. The size entry is marked missing in some rows and otherwise reads once, few, many or a size class.

clone size: NA
J gene: TRBJ2-4
V gene: TRBV6-6
D gene: NA
CDR3 protein: CASRPQGTSAIQYF
CDR3 DNA: TGTGCCAGCAGACCACAGGGGACTTCAGCCATTCAGTACTTC

clone size: NA
J gene: TRBJ2-3
V gene: TRBV27
D gene: NA
CDR3 protein: CASSSPPGHRDTQYF
CDR3 DNA: TGTGCCAGCAGTTCCCCCCCGGGGCACCGGGATACGCAGTATTTT

clone size: NA
J gene: TRBJ2-7
V gene: TRBV2
D gene: TRBD2
CDR3 protein: CASKREEGYEQYF
CDR3 DNA: TGTGCCAGCAAGCGGGAGGAAGGCTACGAGCAGTACTTC

clone size: NA
J gene: TRBJ1-1
V gene: TRBV11-2
D gene: NA
CDR3 protein: CASSLGQKAFF
CDR3 DNA: TGTGCCAGCAGCTTAGGACAGAAAGCTTTCTTT

clone size: once
J gene: TRBJ1-5
V gene: TRBV19
D gene: TRBD1
CDR3 protein: CASREHPIHRGYQPQHF
CDR3 DNA: TGTGCCAGTAGGGAGCACCCCATTCACAGGGGATATCAGCCCCAGCATTTT

clone size: few
J gene: TRBJ1-5
V gene: TRBV2
D gene: NA
CDR3 protein: CASTGANSNQPQHF
CDR3 DNA: TGTGCCAGTACCGGGGCTAATAGCAATCAGCCCCAGCATTTT

clone size: NA
J gene: TRBJ1-3
V gene: TRBV11-2
D gene: NA
CDR3 protein: CASSLVAGLSGNTIYF
CDR3 DNA: TGTGCCAGCAGCTTAGTCGCGGGTTTGTCTGGAAACACCATATATTTT

clone size: NA
J gene: TRBJ2-1
V gene: TRBV13
D gene: NA
CDR3 protein: CASTGGFSYNEQFF
CDR3 DNA: TGTGCCAGCACCGGAGGGTTCTCCTACAATGAGCAGTTCTTC

clone size: NA
J gene: TRBJ1-4
V gene: TRBV9
D gene: TRBD1
CDR3 protein: CASSDEQGGKLFF
CDR3 DNA: TGTGCCAGCAGCGATGAACAGGGGGGTAAACTGTTTTTT

clone size: NA
J gene: TRBJ2-7
V gene: TRBV9
D gene: NA
CDR3 protein: CASSVARGHEQYF
CDR3 DNA: TGTGCCAGCAGCGTAGCTAGGGGACACGAGCAGTACTTC

clone size: NA
J gene: TRBJ2-7
V gene: TRBV7-8
D gene: TRBD1
CDR3 protein: CASSLAGTGTYEQYF
CDR3 DNA: TGTGCCAGCAGCTTAGCGGGGACAGGGACCTACGAGCAGTACTTC

clone size: NA
J gene: TRBJ2-3
V gene: TRBV2
D gene: TRBD2
CDR3 protein: CASTALTSGTDTQYF
CDR3 DNA: TGTGCCAGCACCGCCCTGACTAGCGGCACAGATACGCAGTATTTT

clone size: NA
J gene: TRBJ2-3
V gene: TRBV9
D gene: NA
CDR3 protein: CASSAGRGSTDTQYF
CDR3 DNA: TGTGCCAGCAGCGCGGGCCGGGGGAGCACAGATACGCAGTATTTT

clone size: NA
J gene: TRBJ2-2
V gene: TRBV6-5
D gene: TRBD2
CDR3 protein: CASSFTSGGRTGELFF
CDR3 DNA: TGTGCCAGCAGTTTCACTAGCGGGGGGAGGACCGGGGAGCTGTTTTTT

clone size: NA
J gene: TRBJ2-2
V gene: TRBV13
D gene: TRBD2
CDR3 protein: CASSPASGRAFGELFF
CDR3 DNA: TGTGCCAGCAGCCCAGCTAGCGGGAGGGCCTTCGGGGAGCTGTTTTTT

clone size: once
J gene: TRBJ2-2
V gene: TRBV9
D gene: TRBD1
CDR3 protein: CASSVALSMGSGGNTGELFF
CDR3 DNA: TGTGCCAGCAGCGTAGCCTTATCGATGGGATCAGGGGGCAACACCGGGGAGCTGTTTTTT

clone size: NA
J gene: TRBJ1-1
V gene: TRBV10-3
D gene: NA
CDR3 protein: CAISERRDEAFF
CDR3 DNA: TGTGCCATCAGTGAAAGACGTGATGAAGCTTTCTTT

clone size: NA
J gene: TRBJ1-1
V gene: TRBV10-3
D gene: NA
CDR3 protein: CAIRSSGRRTEAFF
CDR3 DNA: TGTGCCATCAGGTCTTCAGGGCGCAGAACTGAAGCTTTCTTT

clone size: NA
J gene: TRBJ1-3
V gene: TRBV7-9
D gene: NA
CDR3 protein: CASSTTEAGNTIYF
CDR3 DNA: TGTGCCAGCAGCACTACTGAAGCTGGAAACACCATATATTTT

clone size: NA
J gene: TRBJ2-5
V gene: TRBV15
D gene: TRBD2
CDR3 protein: CATSGGLSGKSETQYF
CDR3 DNA: TGTGCCACCAGCGGGGGCCTTAGCGGGAAGTCCGAGACCCAGTACTTC

clone size: NA
J gene: TRBJ2-3
V gene: TRBV6-1
D gene: TRBD2
CDR3 protein: CASSEGFTSGRRWDTQYF
CDR3 DNA: TGTGCCAGCAGTGAAGGGTTCACTAGCGGGAGGCGGTGGGATACGCAGTATTTT

clone size: NA
J gene: TRBJ2-7
V gene: TRBV6-6
D gene: NA
CDR3 protein: CASSPASYEQYF
CDR3 DNA: TGTGCCAGCAGTCCGGCCTCGTACGAGCAGTACTTC

clone size: NA
J gene: TRBJ1-1
V gene: TRBV19
D gene: NA
CDR3 protein: CASSMTRTVNTEAFF
CDR3 DNA: TGTGCCAGTAGTATGACACGGACGGTGAACACTGAAGCTTTCTTT

clone size: NA
J gene: TRBJ2-1
V gene: TRBV6-5
D gene: NA
CDR3 protein: CASSYGNEQFF
CDR3 DNA: TGTGCCAGCAGTTACGGCAATGAGCAGTTCTTC

clone size: NA
J gene: TRBJ1-2
V gene: TRBV29-1
D gene: NA
CDR3 protein: CSATMGGGGYTF
CDR3 DNA: TGCAGCGCCACTATGGGGGGCGGGGGCTACACCTTC

clone size: NA
J gene: TRBJ1-2
V gene: TRBV19
D gene: TRBD1
CDR3 protein: CASSPGGNDYGYTF
CDR3 DNA: TGTGCCAGTAGCCCAGGGGGAAATGACTATGGCTACACCTTC

clone size: NA
J gene: TRBJ2-1
V gene: TRBV5-6
D gene: TRBD2
CDR3 protein: CASSLRLAGGIDEQFF
CDR3 DNA: TGTGCCAGCAGCTTGCGACTAGCGGGAGGGATAGATGAGCAGTTCTTC

clone size: NA
J gene: TRBJ1-5
V gene: TRBV28
D gene: NA
CDR3 protein: CASSLRQPQHF
CDR3 DNA: TGTGCCAGCAGTTTACGCCAGCCCCAGCATTTT

clone size: few
J gene: TRBJ1-1
V gene: TRBV4-1
D gene: NA
CDR3 protein: CASSLRDRPLEAFF
CDR3 DNA: TGCGCCAGCAGCCTCCGAGACAGGCCGCTTGAAGCTTTCTTT

clone size: NA
J gene: TRBJ1-1
V gene: TRBV4-1
D gene: NA
CDR3 protein: CASSQGPLNSNAFF
CDR3 DNA: TGCGCCAGCAGCCAAGGGCCGCTTAACAGCAACGCTTTCTTT

clone size: NA
J gene: TRBJ1-2
V gene: TRBV7-8
D gene: TRBD1
CDR3 protein: CASSLTRGNYGYTF
CDR3 DNA: TGTGCCAGCAGCTTAACCAGGGGGAACTATGGCTACACCTTC

clone size: NA
J gene: TRBJ2-1
V gene: TRBV5-8
D gene: NA
CDR3 protein: CASSPYSPPEQFF
CDR3 DNA: TGTGCCAGCAGCCCCTATAGCCCCCCTGAGCAGTTCTTC

clone size: once
J gene: TRBJ2-4
V gene: TRBV7-9
D gene: NA
CDR3 protein: CASSLDWTPGAGSKNIQYF
CDR3 DNA: TGTGCCAGCAGCTTAGATTGGACCCCCGGGGCCGGCAGCAAAAACATTCAGTACTTC

clone size: NA
J gene: TRBJ1-4
V gene: TRBV6-5
D gene: NA
CDR3 protein: CASSYPGPLKLFF
CDR3 DNA: TGTGCCAGCAGTTACCCGGGGCCGCTAAAACTGTTTTTT

clone size: NA
J gene: TRBJ1-4
V gene: TRBV5-8
D gene: TRBD1
CDR3 protein: CASSSGTDDEKLFF
CDR3 DNA: TGTGCCAGCAGCTCCGGGACAGACGATGAAAAACTGTTTTTT

clone size: NA
J gene: TRBJ1-2
V gene: TRBV29-1
D gene: TRBD1
CDR3 protein: CSVWDRDNYGYTF
CDR3 DNA: TGCAGCGTTTGGGACAGGGATAATTATGGCTACACCTTC

clone size: NA
J gene: TRBJ1-2
V gene: TRBV11-2
D gene: TRBD1
CDR3 protein: CASSLYGQGRPSGYTF
CDR3 DNA: TGTGCCAGCAGCTTATACGGACAGGGGAGGCCATCTGGCTACACCTTC

clone size: NA
J gene: TRBJ1-4
V gene: TRBV2
D gene: TRBD1
CDR3 protein: CASSPQGQENEKLFF
CDR3 DNA: TGTGCCAGCAGTCCTCAGGGACAGGAGAATGAAAAACTGTTTTTT

clone size: once
J gene: TRBJ2-2
V gene: TRBV29-1
D gene: NA
CDR3 protein: CSVKGNTGELFF
CDR3 DNA: TGCAGCGTTAAAGGGAACACCGGGGAGCTGTTTTTT

clone size: NA
J gene: TRBJ1-6
V gene: TRBV15
D gene: NA
CDR3 protein: CATSTQSSYNSPLHF
CDR3 DNA: TGTGCCACCAGCACCCAGAGCTCCTATAATTCACCCCTCCACTTT

clone size: NA
J gene: TRBJ2-7
V gene: TRBV5-1
D gene: NA
CDR3 protein: CASSLGGGKGYEQYF
CDR3 DNA: TGCGCCAGCAGCTTGGGTGGGGGGAAAGGCTACGAGCAGTACTTC

clone size: NA
J gene: TRBJ2-3
V gene: TRBV29-1
D gene: NA
CDR3 protein: CSVLQVADTQYF
CDR3 DNA: TGCAGCGTTTTACAGGTGGCAGATACGCAGTATTTT

clone size: NA
J gene: TRBJ1-4
V gene: TRBV6-1
D gene: NA
CDR3 protein: CASSQGIDEKLFF
CDR3 DNA: TGTGCCAGCAGTCAAGGAATTGATGAAAAACTGTTTTTT

clone size: NA
J gene: TRBJ2-5
V gene: TRBV5-1
D gene: TRBD1
CDR3 protein: CASSSPGQVETQYF
CDR3 DNA: TGCGCCAGCAGCTCGCCGGGACAGGTAGAGACCCAGTACTTC

clone size: NA
J gene: TRBJ2-1
V gene: TRBV30
D gene: NA
CDR3 protein: CAWAHPARQFF
CDR3 DNA: TGTGCCTGGGCCCACCCGGCGCGGCAGTTCTTC

clone size: NA
J gene: TRBJ2-5
V gene: TRBV7-2
D gene: NA
CDR3 protein: CASSPAKGPPETQYF
CDR3 DNA: TGTGCCAGCAGCCCCGCGAAGGGGCCCCCCGAGACCCAGTACTTC

clone size: NA
J gene: TRBJ2-7
V gene: TRBV7-8
D gene: NA
CDR3 protein: CASSVTNYEQYF
CDR3 DNA: TGTGCCAGCAGCGTGACTAACTACGAGCAGTACTTC